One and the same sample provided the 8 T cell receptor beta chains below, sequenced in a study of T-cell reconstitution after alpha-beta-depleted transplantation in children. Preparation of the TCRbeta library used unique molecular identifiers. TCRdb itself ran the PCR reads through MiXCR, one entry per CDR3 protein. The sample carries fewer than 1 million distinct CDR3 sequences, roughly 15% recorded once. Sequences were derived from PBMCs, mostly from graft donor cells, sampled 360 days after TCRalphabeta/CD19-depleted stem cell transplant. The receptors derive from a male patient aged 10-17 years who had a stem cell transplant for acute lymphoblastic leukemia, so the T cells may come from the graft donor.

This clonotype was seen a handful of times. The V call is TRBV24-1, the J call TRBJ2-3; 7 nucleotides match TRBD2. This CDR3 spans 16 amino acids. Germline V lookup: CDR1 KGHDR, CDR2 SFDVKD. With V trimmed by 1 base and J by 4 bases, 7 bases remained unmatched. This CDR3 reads CATSDFGGSVPDTQYF. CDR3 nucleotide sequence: TGTGCCACCAGTGATTTTGGCGGGAGTGTACCAGATACGCAGTATTTT.

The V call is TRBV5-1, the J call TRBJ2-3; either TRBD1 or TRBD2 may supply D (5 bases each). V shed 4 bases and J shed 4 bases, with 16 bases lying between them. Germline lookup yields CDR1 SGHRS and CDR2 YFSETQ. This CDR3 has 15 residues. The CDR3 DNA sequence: TGCGCCAGCAGCAAGAGGGACCCGCAGGCAGATACGCAGTATTTT. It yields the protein CASSKRDPQADTQYF.

For the CDR3, the DNA is TGCGCCAGCAGCCTCCAAGGTCAAGCTAACTATGGCTACACCTTC. Its translation is CASSLQGQANYGYTF. This sequence joins TRBV4-1 and TRBJ1-2, with D unresolved. V was cut by 4 bases and J by 0 bases, with 12 bases left in between. Germline V gene data show CDR1 as MGHRA and CDR2 as YSYEKL. This CDR3 contains 15 residues.

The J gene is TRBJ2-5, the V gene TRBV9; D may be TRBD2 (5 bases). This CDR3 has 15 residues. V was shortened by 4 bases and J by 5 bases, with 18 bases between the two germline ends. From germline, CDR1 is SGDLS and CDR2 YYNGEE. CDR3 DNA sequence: TGTGCCAGCAGCCCTATTTCACGGGGTGGTGAGACCCAGTACTTC. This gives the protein CASSPISRGGETQYF.

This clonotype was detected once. CDR3 protein: CASSSAGTSGSPYNEQFF. For the CDR3, the DNA is TGCGCCAGCAGCTCTGCCGGGACTAGCGGGAGTCCCTACAATGAGCAGTTCTTC. The V gene is TRBV5-1, the J gene TRBJ2-1; 14 bases are shared with TRBD2. With V trimmed by 3 bases and J by 2 bases, 7 bases remained unmatched. This CDR3 comprises 18 residues. Germline CDR1 is SGHRS and CDR2 is YFSETQ.

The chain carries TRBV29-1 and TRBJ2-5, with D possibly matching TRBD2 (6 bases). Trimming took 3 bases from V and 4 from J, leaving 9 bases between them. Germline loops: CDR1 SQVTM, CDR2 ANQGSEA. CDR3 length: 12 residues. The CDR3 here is CSVERAGETQYF. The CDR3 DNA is TGCAGCGTTGAGCGAGCGGGAGAGACCCAGTACTTC.

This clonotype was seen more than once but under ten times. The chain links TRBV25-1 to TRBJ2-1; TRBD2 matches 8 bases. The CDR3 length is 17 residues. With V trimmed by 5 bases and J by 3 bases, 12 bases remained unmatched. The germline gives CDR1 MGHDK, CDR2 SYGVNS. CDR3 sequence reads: CASSHSSGREFYNEQFF. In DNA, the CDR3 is TGTGCCAGCAGTCATTCAAGCGGGAGAGAGTTCTACAATGAGCAGTTCTTC.

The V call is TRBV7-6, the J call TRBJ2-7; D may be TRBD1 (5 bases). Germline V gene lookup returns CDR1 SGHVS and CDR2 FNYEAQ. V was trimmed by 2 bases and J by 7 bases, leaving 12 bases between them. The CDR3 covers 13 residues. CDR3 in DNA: TGTGCCAGCAGCTTAAGGGGCCAGGGAGAGCAGTACTTC. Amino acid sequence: CASSLRGQGEQYF.